This TCR beta chain was sequenced for a study of technical replicates of blood from several donors. Here immunoSEQ multiplex PCR was the method, and the copy in TCRdb shows in-frame clones only, minus some. Altogether 85,000 to 100,000 clones are present, approximately 94% being singletons, with the ten largest covering approximately 0.23%. The junction had 9 bases not matched to a gene; V was cut back by 8 bases and J by 6 bases. This CDR3 is 14 amino acids long. The germline V gene has CDR1 MNHEY and CDR2 SVGAGI. The chain joins TRBV6-5 to TRBJ2-1; TRBD1 aligns across 8 bases. Sequences were obtained from T cells isolated from PBMCs. This clonotype was obtained from a human donor in good health. In DNA form, the CDR3 reads TGTGCCAGCCAACGGGGGACAGGCCTCAATGAGCAGTTCTTC. As protein: CASQRGTGLNEQFF.